This T cell receptor (beta chain) was documented in a study of radiation and T cells in renal cell carcinoma (dated by TCRdb to the early 2020s). With regard to the full study: The samples were obtained from a clinical trial, where primary renal cell carcinomas were treated with 15 Gy stereotactic body radiation therapy and then removed by nephrectomy 4 weeks afterward. TCR beta sequencing covered 50 to 55 samples in total, comprising some 25 tumors and roughly 27 peripheral blood samples. A total of over 4 million unique CDR3 nucleotide sequences, encoding more than 2 million unique CDR3 amino acid sequences, were found across all 50 or so samples. What the study reported, not specific to this receptor: Top tumor clonotypes rose in blood from baseline to 2 weeks post-radiation, then contracted by 4 weeks, suggesting transient expansion of tumor-resident clones. Tracking of blood repertoire dynamics stopped at about 4 weeks after treatment, with no follow-up past that point. Because the trial had a single-armed design, the trial could not examine how radiation dose or scheduling affected the TCR repertoire. Because pretreatment tumor biopsies were not available, the baseline intratumoral presence of clonotypes could not be determined.

The time point label, read with the paper, signifies: blood 2 weeks post-SBRT. The intended sense of this specimen's treatment or condition label: 15 Gy SBRT to primary tumor, nephrectomy 4 weeks later. To follow tumor-enriched clonotypes, peripheral blood was collected serially from radiation-treated patients at baseline and again at 2 weeks and 4 weeks after SBRT. Every patient had renal cell carcinoma of clear cell pathology. The QIAamp DNA Blood Mini Kit (Qiagen) was used to prepare genomic DNA for TCR sequencing. Only samples passing all quality control checks were included in the analyses. Its CDR3 holds 15 amino acids, cysteine through phenylalanine. Just CDR3 DNA is preserved here, 45 bases in frame from base 1. V and J are trimmed by 6 bases and 4 bases, and the gene matches miss 8 bases of the junction. Looking up the germline V gene yields CDR1 SNHLY and CDR2 FYNNEI. This clone appeared a single time. What this receptor recognizes is not known. Base qualities are missing; no much larger clone stands one base away.

TCR beta libraries were generated from genomic DNA with the immunoSEQ kit, following the manufacturer's recommendations. To prepare the libraries, a first multiplex PCR with proprietary primers was run, followed by a second PCR that added unique barcodes, and a bead cleanup was done after each round. Each sample batch included a kit-provided positive control reaction and a negative control reaction. The final libraries were assessed on an Agilent 4200 TapeStation D1000 ScreenTape, pooled by volume, and quantified by qPCR. Sequencing was performed on an Illumina NextSeq500 using a MidOutput 150-cycle cartridge, with 156 Read1 cycles, 15 Index1 cycles, and the kit custom primers. The pooled library was loaded at approximately 0.96 pM, and approximately 18% PhiX control was spiked in. The authors' pipeline ran thus. Vendor-processed data were analyzed in R, with a clonotype defined as all T cells sharing the same CDR3 nucleotide sequence. For clone abundance analyses, frequencies were normalized to the 10,000 most abundant clones in each sample. Before analysis, public T cell clones were removed, and these numbered fewer than six per sample on average. Tumor-enriched and baseline blood-enriched clonotypes were defined by at least a 32-fold difference in abundance between compartments. A beta-binomial differential abundance model was applied to find clonotypes that expanded or contracted between blood time points. The Baroni-Urbani and Buser coefficient was used to measure tumor-blood repertoire similarity, and groups were compared with two-tailed Wilcoxon tests in R. Not all clones reach the TCRdb copy of this immuneACCESS table, which keeps in-frame sequences only. Checked studies attribute under half of the gap to unresolved V genes and leave the rest unexplained. V and J calls plus clone size are reproduced from that table; the DNA served to infer D and trimming. This sample holds about 130,000 clones; 70% to 90% were observed only once. The ten largest account for 5% to 6.5% of the sample.

The specimen comprised blood, sampled from a patient whose treatment included radiotherapy and nephrectomy. The sequence is built from TRBV2 and TRBJ2-5; 10 bases in the middle match TRBD1. The TCR comes from a woman in her 70s with renal cell carcinoma. The CDR3 corresponds to CASRSWTGGRETQYF. The nucleotides are TGTGCCAGCAGGAGCTGGACAGGGGGTCGAGAGACCCAGTACTTC.